This paragraph covers one T cell receptor (beta chain) sequence. As handled by the study authors: From reference gene primer amplification, estimates of nucleated cell counts were derived. Profiled with immunoSEQ multiplex PCR; TCRdb holds only in-frame clones, not every one. V, J and clone size reflect that table, while D and trimming were determined from the DNA. Among 200,000 to 250,000 clones, around nine tenths were seen once, and the ten largest hold around 6%. The sample is drawn from a study of blood T cell repertoires in COVID-19. The V end was cut by 5 bases, the J end by 0 bases, with 22 bases between. Per the germline V gene, CDR1 is MNHEY and CDR2 is SVGEGT. This CDR3 is built from 18 residues.

This chain connects TRBV6-2 or TRBV6-3 to TRBJ1-2; D gene ambiguous. The source is a man between 60 and 75 years old who had recovered from COVID-19. The material sequenced was peripheral blood. The CDR3 is CASSKQTGISYPNYGYTF. Here the CDR3 DNA reads TGTGCCAGCAGTAAACAGACCGGGATTAGTTACCCTAACTATGGCTACACCTTC.